A single sample is the source of the 28 T cell receptor beta chains below, sequenced in a study of long-term antiretroviral therapy in people with HIV. Version v3.0 of the immunoSEQ assay was performed at survey level. The assay was immunoSEQ multiplex PCR, and TCRdb's table has in-frame clones only and misses some. The table includes tens of thousands of clones, 75% to 95% detected once. The specimen comprised unsorted PBMCs, sampled 5.2 years after starting antiretroviral therapy. The source of these receptors is a woman aged 40-49 years with HIV.

The chain combines TRBV6-5 with TRBJ2-7; 10 bases map to TRBD1. Germline loops: CDR1 MNHEY, CDR2 SVGAGI. J was trimmed by 4 bases and V by 7 bases; bases with no gene match: 10. The CDR3 sequence is 15 residues long. The CDR3 here is CASTDRGTGVYEQYF. In DNA, the CDR3 is TGTGCCAGCACCGACCGTGGGACAGGGGTATACGAGCAGTACTTC.

V is TRBV11-2 and J is TRBJ2-5, with TRBD2 identical over 7 bases. The germline V gene encodes CDR1 SGHAT and CDR2 FQNNGV. The V segment lost 5 bases and the J segment 5 bases; nucleotides outside the gene matches: 8. The CDR3 contains 14 residues. The CDR3 DNA sequence: TGTGCCAGCAGCCCACCCCTCGGGGGGGAGACCCAGTACTTC. This sequence encodes CASSPPLGGETQYF.

The rearrangement joins TRBV5-1 to TRBJ2-7; 9 bases fit TRBD1. The V gene end was trimmed by 4 bases and the J gene end by 4 bases; junction bases not matched to a gene: 6. Germline V gene data show CDR1 as SGHRS and CDR2 as YFSETQ. The CDR3 sequence is 14 residues long. The CDR3: CASSLYRGPYEQYF. The CDR3, as DNA: TGCGCCAGCAGCCTATACAGGGGGCCTTACGAGCAGTACTTC.

This clone was detected only once. The chain employs TRBV29-1 and TRBJ2-7; D unresolved. CDR1 is SQVTM, CDR2 ANQGSEA, per germline. With 4 bases removed from V and 6 bases from J, the gap between germline ends came to 10 bases. CDR3 length equals 11 residues. The CDR3 sequence: CSVVGAGEQYF. The CDR3 DNA is TGCAGCGTTGTGGGTGCTGGCGAGCAGTACTTC.

The CDR3 DNA is TGTGCCAGCACGGGACCGAATCAGCCCCAGCATTTT. Amino acids: CASTGPNQPQHF. The chain uses TRBV28 and TRBJ1-5; TRBD1 is a possible D gene (5 bases). CDR1 is MDHEN, CDR2 SYDVKM, per germline. The CDR3 loop spans 12 amino acids. Trimming left V 7 bases short and J 4 bases short, with 8 bases between.

V usage is TRBV5-1 and J usage is TRBJ1-4; D perhaps matches TRBD1 (5 bases). Germline V CDR1 and CDR2: SGHRS, YFSETQ. The germline V and J ends were trimmed by 0 bases and 6 bases, with 9 bases remaining between them. This CDR3 spans 14 amino acids. The CDR3 loop reads CASSLGQGDEKLFF. CDR3 DNA: TGCGCCAGCAGCTTGGGCCAGGGAGATGAAAAACTGTTTTTT.

This chain joins TRBV18 and TRBJ2-7; D is perhaps TRBD1 (6 bases). The germline gives CDR1 KGHSH, CDR2 LQKENI. This CDR3 has 15 residues. V was shortened by 6 bases and J by 2 bases, with 17 bases between the two germline ends. The CDR3 is CASSRSRDTTYEQYF. DNA of the CDR3: TGTGCCAGCTCTAGATCACGGGACACCACCTACGAGCAGTACTTC.

V gene TRBV6-1 combines with J gene TRBJ1-3, with D possibly TRBD1 on 6 matching bases. This CDR3 is built from 15 residues. The V end was cut by 6 bases, the J end by 0 bases, with 12 bases between. Germline values: CDR1 MNHNS, CDR2 SASEGT. CDR3 nucleotides: TGTGCCAGCAGCCGGGACACAAACTCTGGAAACACCATATATTTT. Protein: CASSRDTNSGNTIYF.

This chain uses TRBV18 with TRBJ2-3, with D unresolved. Germline V gene sequence: CDR1 KGHSH, CDR2 LQKENI. The V gene lost 4 bases and the J gene lost 0 bases, with 5 bases spanning the gap. The CDR3 totals 13 residues. The DNA for the CDR3 is TGTGCCAGCTCACAGAAGAGCACAGATACGCAGTATTTT. The encoded protein is CASSQKSTDTQYF.

The rearrangement joins TRBV11-3 to TRBJ1-1; possible D gene TRBD1, 5 bases. The CDR3 consists of 14 residues. CDR1 and CDR2 from the germline V gene are SGHNT and YENEEA. V gave up 7 bases and J gave up 4 bases, with 16 bases separating them. CDR3 sequence reads: CASTVRGYGTEAFF. CDR3 coding DNA: TGTGCCAGCACCGTAAGGGGATATGGCACTGAAGCTTTCTTT.

This clone occurred a few times. V usage is TRBV4-1 and J usage is TRBJ2-3; D is perhaps TRBD2 (7 bases). Germline V gives CDR1 MGHRA, CDR2 YSYEKL. The CDR3 runs 13 residues. V was trimmed by 8 bases and J by 1 base, leaving 10 bases between them. CDR3 DNA sequence: TGCGCCAGCGAGGGGGGGCGCACAGATACGCAGTATTTT. Amino acid sequence: CASEGGRTDTQYF.

J is TRBJ1-2 and V is TRBV4-3, with 7 bases matching TRBD1. Germline trimming cut 0 bases from V and 7 bases from J; bases unmatched to any gene: 5. The CDR3 is made up of 14 amino acids. Germline CDR1 and CDR2: LGHNA and YSLEER. CDR3 in DNA: TGCGCCAGCAGCCAAGATCCAGGGGGTGGTGGCTACACCTTC. Its protein product is CASSQDPGGGGYTF.

The chain is built from TRBV5-1 and TRBJ2-1; 8 bases agree with TRBD1. J gave up 2 bases and V 4 bases, and 5 bases lay outside the gene matches. Germline assignment: CDR1 SGHRS and CDR2 YFSETQ. The CDR3 totals 15 residues. The CDR3 sequence: CASSGTGNTYNEQFF. The CDR3 coding sequence is TGCGCCAGCAGCGGGACAGGAAATACCTACAATGAGCAGTTCTTC.

The gene calls are TRBV19 and TRBJ2-3; 8 bases match TRBD1. V was clipped by 6 bases and J by 4 bases; unmatched bases: 12. The germline CDR1 and CDR2 sequences are LNHDA and SQIVND (reference sequence). The CDR3 covers 16 residues. DNA for the CDR3: TGTGCCAGTAGCTCATTGGGACCGACAGGGGCAGATACGCAGTATTTT. It specifies CASSSLGPTGADTQYF.

The genes are TRBV11-3 and TRBJ2-3; either TRBD1 or TRBD2 may supply D (5 bases each). Germline V gives CDR1 SGHNT, CDR2 YENEEA. V dropped 1 base and J dropped 4 bases, with 12 bases sitting between them. The CDR3 spans 15 residues. The CDR3 region has the DNA TGTGCCAGCAGCTTAGGGTCGGGGCGGGCAGATACGCAGTATTTT. Its translation is CASSLGSGRADTQYF.

The chain uses TRBV2 and TRBJ2-1; tentatively, D is TRBD2 (6 bases). The CDR3 contains 14 residues. The germline V gene has CDR1 SNHLY and CDR2 FYNNEI. V gave up 1 base and J gave up 9 bases, with 13 bases separating them. The CDR3 coding sequence is TGTGCCAGCAGTGAAGGGGGTAGCGGACGTGAGCAGTTCTTC. Encoded protein: CASSEGGSGREQFF.

This clone was observed a handful of times. The chain couples TRBV29-1 to TRBJ2-3, with unresolved D. V lost 0 bases and J 4 bases, leaving 11 bases between the germline ends. Germline CDR1 reads SQVTM; CDR2 reads ANQGSEA. The CDR3 contains 14 residues. Written as DNA, the CDR3 is TGCAGCGTTGAAGATCGGGCGTATGCAGATACGCAGTATTTT. Protein sequence: CSVEDRAYADTQYF.

The J gene is TRBJ1-1, the V gene TRBV11-2, with D perhaps matching TRBD1 (5 bases). The V end lost 5 bases, the J end lost 4 bases, and 14 bases lay between the germline ends. The CDR3 is 14 residues long. The germline V gene has CDR1 SGHAT and CDR2 FQNNGV. The CDR3 spells CASSPSGVGTEAFF. In nucleotides, the CDR3 is TGTGCCAGCAGCCCCTCGGGGGTGGGCACTGAAGCTTTCTTT.

The rearrangement joins TRBV6-6 to TRBJ1-1; D ambiguous. This CDR3 is built from 13 residues. Trimming stripped 4 bases from V and 0 bases from J, with 6 bases between. CDR1 and CDR2 (germline): MNHNY, SVGAGI (reference sequence). The CDR3 reads CASSLVMNTEAFF. The CDR3 region has the DNA TGTGCCAGCAGTTTGGTCATGAACACTGAAGCTTTCTTT.

The V gene is TRBV30, the J gene TRBJ1-2; D gene uncertain. The V gene's germline CDR1 is GTSNPN and CDR2 SVGIG (reference sequence). There are 11 residues in the CDR3. Trimming took 5 bases from V and 7 from J, leaving 11 bases between them. The CDR3 DNA follows: TGTGCCTGGGACGACACGGGTGGCTACACCTTC. It translates to CAWDDTGGYTF.

This sequence joins TRBV9 and TRBJ1-2; the match to TRBD1 covers 9 bases. Germline-derived CDR1 and CDR2 are SGDLS and YYNGEE. Trimming removed 6 bases from V and 8 bases from J; junction bases left unmatched: 8. This CDR3 is built from 13 residues. The CDR3 protein is CASTPGTGYGYTF. CDR3 in DNA: TGTGCCAGCACTCCGGGGACAGGGTACGGCTACACCTTC.

The table lists this clone with a count of one. The V and J genes are TRBV5-8 and TRBJ2-5, with 7 bases aligning to TRBD1. Trimming removed 7 bases from V and 2 bases from J; junction bases left unmatched: 5. The CDR3 has 13 amino acids. In germline, CDR1 is SGHTS, CDR2 YDEGEE. In DNA, the CDR3 is TGTGCCAGCGGTTGGGACAGACAAGAGACCCAGTACTTC. As protein: CASGWDRQETQYF. Based on the CDR3 plus reference TRBV5-8 and TRBJ2-5, the full variable domain is EAGVTQSPTHLIKTRGQQATLRCSPISGHTSVYWYQQALGLGLQFLLWYDEGEERNRGNFPPRFSGRQFPNYSSELNVNALELEDSALYLCASGWDRQETQYFGPGTRLLVL.

V usage is TRBV7-2 and J usage is TRBJ1-5; D ambiguous. V gave up 7 bases and J gave up 4 bases, with 11 bases separating them. This CDR3 region has 13 residues. The germline V gene has CDR1 SGHTA and CDR2 FQGNSA. CDR3 sequence (DNA): TGTGCCAGCACCCCAAGTTCAAATCAGCCCCAGCATTTT. Protein: CASTPSSNQPQHF.

The chain is built from TRBV4-1 and TRBJ1-1; weak D call: TRBD1 (6 bases). The CDR3 runs 14 residues. Germline V gene sequence: CDR1 MGHRA, CDR2 YSYEKL. V lost 7 bases and J 0 bases, leaving 12 bases between the germline ends. The CDR3: CASTPGHLNTEAFF. CDR3 nucleotide sequence: TGCGCCAGCACCCCGGGACACTTGAACACTGAAGCTTTCTTT.

The chain is built from TRBV15 and TRBJ2-7, with D hard to call. Germline lookup yields CDR1 LNHNV and CDR2 YYDKDF (reference sequence). The V and J ends lost 0 bases and 2 bases respectively, with 17 bases between them. The CDR3 sequence is 17 residues long. CDR3 loop: CATSREGPRRVTYEQYF. CDR3 coding DNA: TGTGCCACCAGCAGAGAGGGCCCGCGGCGAGTAACCTACGAGCAGTACTTC.

The rearrangement links TRBV18 to TRBJ1-1, with D perhaps matching TRBD1 (6 bases). Trimming shortened V by 6 bases and J by 5 bases, and 13 bases separated the two germline ends. The CDR3 is made up of 13 amino acids. CDR1 is KGHSH, CDR2 LQKENI, per germline. CDR3 sequence: CASSGVGGTEAFF. CDR3 DNA sequence: TGTGCCAGCTCGGGGGTAGGGGGAACTGAAGCTTTCTTT.

This chain links TRBV11-3 with TRBJ1-2; 7 nucleotides agree with TRBD1. The germline V gene has CDR1 SGHNT and CDR2 YENEEA. This CDR3 has 15 amino acids. J was trimmed by 0 bases and V by 3 bases; bases with no gene match: 4. The DNA of the CDR3 is TGTGCCAGCAGCTTTAAGGGGGCGGCTAACTATGGCTACACCTTC. The encoded protein is CASSFKGAANYGYTF.

The CDR3, as DNA: TGTGCCAGCAGCGCGGGACAAGTGAATCAGCCCCAGCATTTT. It translates to CASSAGQVNQPQHF. This rearrangement joins TRBV7-9 to TRBJ1-5; weak D call: TRBD1 (6 bases). The CDR3 extends over 14 amino acids. The V gene's germline CDR1 is SEHNR and CDR2 FQNEAQ (reference sequence). The germline V and J ends were trimmed by 5 bases and 4 bases, with 12 bases remaining between them.